The clone carrying this TCR beta chain has a handful of counts. The CDR3 extends over 15 amino acids. The germline gives CDR1 MDHEN, CDR2 SYDVKM. J gave up 2 bases and V 6 bases, and 2 bases lay outside the gene matches. These data belong to a study of blood T cell repertoires in COVID-19. Study information: Acute-phase and convalescent COVID-19 samples originated in the United States, Italy and Spain. The cDNA or gDNA used as material had been derived from T cells, B-cell-depleted T cells, or PBMCs.

Sequencing used immunoSEQ multiplex PCR; TCRdb keeps in-frame clones, though not all of them. The repertoire holds about 230,000 clones, more than 80% seen once, with roughly 1.3% in the top ten. This sequence joins TRBV28 and TRBJ2-1; 12 nucleotides line up with TRBD2. The TCR comes from a woman younger than 45 with COVID-19, enrolled during active disease. Sequencing used peripheral blood. The CDR3 reads CASRLAGGPYNEQFF. Here the CDR3 DNA reads TGTGCCAGCAGGCTAGCGGGGGGGCCCTACAATGAGCAGTTCTTC.